This is a list of T cell receptor beta chains from one sample in a study of cytomegalovirus exposure and HLA in healthy donors. Using immunoSEQ multiplex PCR, the repertoire was profiled, and TCRdb retains in-frame clones only, with some absent. The data show 95,000 to 100,000 clones, with about 80% seen just once and approximately 2% held by the top ten. The sample taken for sequencing was PBMCs. Receptors originate from a man aged 35-49 years in good health and CMV-seronegative. Both conserved end residues are part of each CDR3. A D gene is named only where the DNA matches it firmly. Part of the rows lack a size; the others show once, few, many or a class for expanded clones.

few TRBD1 TRBJ1-4 TRBV28 CATGTGSATNEKLFF TGTGCCACCGGGACAGGGTCAGCAACTAATGAAAAACTGTTTTTT
- - TRBJ1-5 TRBV5-1 CASSLSGTSNQPQHF TGCGCCAGCAGCTTGAGCGGGACGAGCAATCAGCCCCAGCATTTT
- TRBD1 TRBJ2-7 TRBV7-9 CASSDGQGAHEQYF TGTGCCAGCAGCGATGGACAGGGGGCTCACGAGCAGTACTTC
- - TRBJ1-2 TRBV6-5 CASTFTGGSFYGYTF TGTGCCAGCACCTTTACTGGGGGGAGCTTCTATGGCTACACCTTC
- - TRBJ2-2 TRBV19 CASSRHRTGELFF TGTGCCAGTAGCAGACACAGGACCGGGGAGCTGTTTTTT
- - TRBJ1-1 TRBV30 CAWSRQENTEAFF TGTGCCTGGTCGCGACAGGAGAACACTGAAGCTTTCTTT
- - TRBJ1-5 TRBV28 CASSPFKGVRQPQHF TGTGCCAGCAGCCCCTTCAAAGGAGTCCGGCAGCCCCAGCATTTT
- TRBD2 TRBJ2-3 TRBV5-6 CASSYTSGGGDTQYF TGTGCCAGCAGTTACACTAGCGGGGGAGGAGATACGCAGTATTTT
- TRBD2 TRBJ2-1 TRBV4-1 CASSRLAGSYNEQFF TGCGCCAGCAGCCGTCTAGCGGGGTCCTACAATGAGCAGTTCTTC
- - TRBJ2-7 TRBV28 CASSYPRELNEQYF TGTGCCAGCAGTTACCCCCGTGAGCTCAACGAGCAGTACTTC
once - TRBJ1-1 TRBV18 CASSQSRVNTEAFF TGTGCCAGCTCACAATCCAGGGTGAACACTGAAGCTTTCTTT
- TRBD1 TRBJ1-1 TRBV7-3 CASSAGTANTEAFF TGTGCCAGCAGCGCCGGGACAGCGAACACTGAAGCTTTCTTT
few - TRBJ1-1 TRBV4-3 CASSRQRGGRTNTEAFF TGCGCCAGCAGCCGGCAGAGAGGGGGTCGCACGAACACTGAAGCTTTCTTT
- TRBD2 TRBJ2-5 TRBV14 CASSQHLAGVGTQYF TGTGCCAGCAGCCAGCACCTAGCGGGAGTAGGGACCCAGTACTTC
- TRBD2 TRBJ2-5 TRBV7-6 CASSLGLAVETQYF TGTGCCAGCAGCTTAGGACTAGCGGTAGAGACCCAGTACTTC
- - TRBJ1-2 TRBV19 CASHPGSPNYGYTF TGTGCCAGTCATCCCGGGAGCCCTAACTATGGCTACACCTTC
once - TRBJ2-7 TRBV5-8 CASRRVAYEQYF TGTGCCAGCAGGCGGGTAGCCTACGAGCAGTACTTC
- - TRBJ2-7 TRBV11-1 CASSLESGKALSYEQYF TGTGCCAGCAGCTTAGAGTCCGGGAAGGCCCTCTCCTACGAGCAGTACTTC
- - TRBJ2-3 TRBV7-9 CSSSLGSSSGTDTQYF TGTTCCAGCAGCTTAGGTTCGTCTAGCGGCACAGATACGCAGTATTTT
- - TRBJ2-7 TRBV15 CATRKQGLVGEQYF TGTGCCACCAGGAAACAGGGTTTAGTCGGCGAGCAGTACTTC
once TRBD2 TRBJ2-1 TRBV28 CASRAGTSYLDEQFF TGTGCCAGCAGGGCCGGGACTAGTTACTTGGATGAGCAGTTCTTC
- TRBD1 TRBJ1-5 TRBV7-2 CASSSQRQGGDQPQHF TGTGCCAGCAGCTCCCAAAGACAGGGGGGGGATCAGCCCCAGCATTTT
- TRBD2 TRBJ2-1 TRBV7-2 CASSLSRAGRSSYNEQFF TGTGCCAGCAGCTTGAGCAGGGCCGGGAGGAGCTCCTACAATGAGCAGTTCTTC
- - TRBJ2-6 TRBV23-1 CASSPYSGANVLTF TGCGCCAGCAGTCCCTATTCCGGGGCCAACGTCCTGACTTTC
- - TRBJ2-7 TRBV20-1 CSARRDFEQYF TGCAGTGCTAGGAGGGACTTCGAGCAGTACTTC
- TRBD1 TRBJ2-7 TRBV10-3 CATGQGVVEAYEQYF TGTGCCACGGGACAGGGGGTTGTGGAAGCTTACGAGCAGTACTTC
few TRBD1 TRBJ1-4 TRBV27 CASSRQGRNEKLFF TGTGCCAGCAGCCGACAGGGGAGAAATGAAAAACTGTTTTTT
- - TRBJ1-2 TRBV7-2 CASSLHSSNYGYTF TGTGCCAGCAGCTTACACAGTTCCAACTATGGCTACACCTTC
- - TRBJ2-7 TRBV15 CATSRDPGGPSSYEQYF TGTGCCACCAGCAGAGATCCGGGGGGCCCGAGCTCCTACGAGCAGTACTTC
- - TRBJ1-1 TRBV7-9 CASSHWTANTEAFF TGTGCCAGCAGCCATTGGACAGCGAACACTGAAGCTTTCTTT
- TRBD2 TRBJ2-3 TRBV5-1 CASSLWLAGTDTQYF TGCGCCAGCAGCTTGTGGCTAGCGGGCACAGATACGCAGTATTTT
- - TRBJ1-4 TRBV5-4 CASSRLPGGGEKLFF TGTGCCAGCAGCCGTTTACCGGGGGGGGGTGAAAAACTGTTTTTT
few TRBD1 TRBJ2-5 TRBV18 CASSPGQGARETQYF TGTGCCAGCTCACCAGGACAGGGGGCGCGGGAGACCCAGTACTTC
- - TRBJ2-2 TRBV5-1 CASRRTGPANTGELFF TGCGCCAGCAGACGTACAGGGCCCGCGAACACCGGGGAGCTGTTTTTT
- TRBD2 TRBJ2-1 TRBV19 CASSIDGLAGWYNEQFF TGTGCCAGTAGTATAGACGGACTAGCGGGATGGTACAATGAGCAGTTCTTC
- - TRBJ1-1 TRBV14 CASSHTTQTEAFF TGTGCCAGCAGCCACACCACGCAGACTGAAGCTTTCTTT
- - TRBJ1-2 TRBV28 CASSLSLYPYGYTF TGTGCCAGCAGTTTATCTCTATACCCCTATGGCTACACCTTC
few - TRBJ2-3 TRBV19 CASSIPGVTSTDTQYF TGTGCCAGTAGTATCCCAGGGGTCACTAGCACAGATACGCAGTATTTT
- - TRBJ1-2 TRBV7-2 CASSLGYVRFSGYTF TGTGCCAGCAGCTTAGGCTACGTCAGGTTCAGTGGCTACACCTTC
- - TRBJ2-2 TRBV11-2 CASSSRYTGELFF TGTGCCAGCAGCTCCCGTTATACCGGGGAGCTGTTTTTT
- - TRBJ1-4 TRBV5-8 CASSSNGQSNEKLFF TGTGCCAGCAGCTCCAATGGACAGAGCAATGAAAAACTGTTTTTT
- TRBD2 TRBJ2-1 TRBV9 CASSELGLAGGNEQFF TGTGCCAGCAGCGAATTGGGACTAGCGGGAGGGAATGAGCAGTTCTTC
once TRBD1 TRBJ1-4 TRBV5-1 CASRGQGPEKLFF TGCGCCAGCAGGGGACAGGGGCCTGAAAAACTGTTTTTT
- TRBD2 TRBJ2-3 TRBV7-9 CASSLKAGGADTQYF TGTGCCAGCAGCTTAAAAGCGGGAGGGGCAGATACGCAGTATTTT
- - TRBJ1-5 TRBV6-1 CASSVQFNSNQPQHF TGTGCCAGCAGTGTTCAGTTTAATAGCAATCAGCCCCAGCATTTT